A single sample gave rise to the 26 T cell receptor beta chains below, sequenced in a study of cytomegalovirus exposure and HLA in healthy donors. The PCR made use of 60 Vbeta and 13 Jbeta primers. Clones were sequenced by immunoSEQ multiplex PCR, and TCRdb holds only the in-frame ones, with some missing. In the table there are fewer than 200,000 clones, 75% to 90% of which are singletons. The specimen sequenced was PBMCs. Receptors originate from a man aged 50 or older in good health and CMV-seronegative.

This clone was seen just once. This chain uses TRBV7-9 with TRBJ2-3; no definite D call. V lost 5 bases, J lost 10 bases, and 7 bases lay in between. Germline lookup yields CDR1 SEHNR and CDR2 FQNEAQ (reference sequence). This CDR3 region has 10 residues. Here the CDR3 reads CASSPLPQYF. Written as DNA, the CDR3 is TGTGCCAGCAGCCCCCTTCCGCAGTATTTT. The full variable domain, in which reference TRBV7-9 and TRBJ2-3 provide the parts outside the CDR3, is DTGVSQNPRHKITKRGQNVTFRCDPISEHNRLYWYRQTLGQGPEFLTYFQNEAQLEKSRLLSDRFSAERPKGSFSTLEIQRTEQGDSAMYLCASSPLPQYFGPGTRLTVL.

The chain uses TRBV28 and TRBJ2-1; TRBD2 agrees at 8 bases. CDR3 length equals 16 residues. Germline V gene data show CDR1 as MDHEN and CDR2 as SYDVKM. V shed 5 bases and J 5 bases; nucleotides not matched to a gene: 11. Written as DNA, the CDR3 is TGTGCCAGCAGTCAATACGTAGCGGGATCCAACAATGAGCAGTTCTTC. Amino acid sequence: CASSQYVAGSNNEQFF.

This clone was seen only a few times. The rearrangement joins TRBV7-9 to TRBJ1-1, with D maybe TRBD1 (6 bases). The V gene lost 10 bases and the J gene lost 7 bases, with 13 bases spanning the gap. The CDR3 is made up of 11 amino acids. Germline lookup yields CDR1 SEHNR and CDR2 FQNEAQ (reference sequence). This CDR3 reads CATGEYYEAFF. The CDR3, as DNA: TGTGCCACAGGGGAGTACTATGAAGCTTTCTTT.

V is TRBV11-3 and J is TRBJ2-2; 7 nucleotides agree with TRBD1. Germline-derived CDR1 and CDR2 are SGHNT and YENEEA. The CDR3 has 14 residues. Trimming at V came to 5 bases and at J to 4 bases, leaving 4 bases not matched to a gene. CDR3 coding DNA: TGTGCCAGCAGCCGACAGGGAACCACCGGGGAGCTGTTTTTT. This gives the protein CASSRQGTTGELFF.

The chain has TRBV29-1 and TRBJ2-5, with 9 positions matching TRBD1. The end of the DNA fits TRBJ2-7 better, so the J call may be wrong. Germline CDR1 SQVTM, CDR2 ANQGSEA. The CDR3 runs 14 residues. DNA for the CDR3: TGCAGCGTTAATAAGGGGACAGGGTATCACGAGCAGTACTTC. Its protein product is CSVNKGTGYHEQYF.

J is TRBJ2-3 and V is TRBV11-3; TRBD2 matches 11 bases. V was clipped by 5 bases and J by 3 bases; unmatched bases: 4. The germline V gene has CDR1 SGHNT and CDR2 YENEEA. There are 15 residues in the CDR3. The CDR3 reads CASSKRTSGTDTQYF. DNA of the CDR3: TGTGCCAGCAGCAAGAGGACTAGCGGGACAGATACGCAGTATTTT.

The V and J genes are TRBV14 and TRBJ1-2; D might be TRBD1 (5 bases). Deletions cut 0 bases from V and 6 bases from J, with 11 bases between. The germline V gene has CDR1 SGHDN and CDR2 FVKESK. The CDR3 is 14 residues long. This chain's CDR3 is CASSQEGAVHGYTF. CDR3 coding DNA: TGTGCCAGCAGCCAAGAAGGGGCAGTACATGGCTACACCTTC.

The rearrangement joins TRBV27 to TRBJ2-1; TRBD2 might be the D (5 bases). CDR3 length: 13 residues. The germline V gene encodes CDR1 MNHEY and CDR2 SMNVEV (reference sequence). V lost 2 bases, J lost 10 bases, and 12 bases lay in between. In DNA, the CDR3 is TGTGCCAGCAGTTTAACGGGATCGGGCGAGCAGTTCTTC. Residues: CASSLTGSGEQFF.

This clone was recorded only once. This chain uses TRBV4-3 with TRBJ2-1, with a weak D call TRBD2 (6 bases). The CDR3 is 16 residues long. The germline V gene has CDR1 LGHNA and CDR2 YSLEER. V gave up 1 base and J gave up 6 bases, with 16 bases separating them. The CDR3 nucleotides read TGCGCCAGCAGCCAAGTCGAAGCGGGTAAAGGCAATGAGCAGTTCTTC. Translated: CASSQVEAGKGNEQFF.

The chain links TRBV7-8 to TRBJ2-7; 15 nucleotides line up with TRBD2. The germline gives CDR1 SGHVS, CDR2 FQNEAQ. V trimming: 5 bases; J trimming: 12 bases; junction bases outside the gene matches: 8. This CDR3 has 14 residues. The CDR3: CASSQPGLAGGGYF. The CDR3 nucleotides are TGTGCCAGCAGCCAACCGGGACTAGCGGGGGGAGGGTACTTC.

The rearrangement joins TRBV4-3 to TRBJ1-1; D is perhaps TRBD1 (5 bases). This CDR3 contains 13 residues. Germline V gives CDR1 LGHNA, CDR2 YSLEER. V lost 2 bases to trimming and J lost 5 bases, with 9 bases between them. The CDR3 loop reads CASSQKGRTEAFF. CDR3 sequence (DNA): TGCGCCAGCAGCCAAAAGGGGAGGACTGAAGCTTTCTTT.

J is TRBJ1-1 and V is TRBV7-9, with D possibly TRBD1 on 5 matching bases. The CDR3 loop spans 14 amino acids. The V gene lost 5 bases and the J gene lost 8 bases, with 18 bases spanning the gap. CDR1 and CDR2 from the germline V gene are SEHNR and FQNEAQ (reference sequence). The DNA for the CDR3 is TGTGCCAGCAGCCCGGGACTTACTGGTAAAGAAGCTTTCTTT. Encoded protein: CASSPGLTGKEAFF.

This chain joins TRBV7-3 and TRBJ2-1; D possibly corresponds to TRBD2 (7 bases). Germline V lookup: CDR1 SGHTA, CDR2 FQGTGA. Deletions cut 5 bases from V and 8 bases from J, with 16 bases between. The CDR3 has 14 residues. The CDR3 sequence is CASSGGRGRDEQFF. In nucleotides, the CDR3 is TGTGCCAGCAGCGGGGGGCGGGGGAGGGATGAGCAGTTCTTC.

This clone has just one count. This chain connects TRBV7-9 to TRBJ1-4, with 8 bases fitting TRBD1. CDR1 is SEHNR and CDR2 is FQNEAQ in the germline V gene (reference sequence). With V trimmed by 5 bases and J by 6 bases, 5 bases remained unmatched. CDR3 length: 14 amino acids. The CDR3 sequence: CASSDRGGYEKLFF. The CDR3 DNA sequence: TGTGCCAGCAGCGACAGGGGTGGTTATGAAAAACTGTTTTTT.

The CDR3: CASSLGSGGHTDTQYF. Here the CDR3 DNA reads TGTGCCAGCAGCTTAGGTAGCGGGGGGCACACAGATACGCAGTATTTT. The chain carries TRBV11-2 and TRBJ2-3, with TRBD2 matching 10 bases. J gave up 2 bases and V 1 base, and 3 bases lay outside the gene matches. The germline V gene has CDR1 SGHAT and CDR2 FQNNGV. This CDR3 contains 16 residues.

The chain has TRBV5-1 and TRBJ2-3; weak D call: TRBD2 (6 bases). The CDR3 loop spans 14 amino acids. The ends were cut back, 6 bases at V and 2 bases at J, with 13 bases in the middle. Germline V gene sequence: CDR1 SGHRS, CDR2 YFSETQ. The CDR3 spells CASKSGLTTDTQYF. For the CDR3, the DNA is TGCGCCAGCAAATCTGGACTAACCACAGATACGCAGTATTTT.

The chain uses TRBV29-1 and TRBJ2-5, with TRBD2 matching over 13 bases. Germline-derived CDR1 and CDR2 are SQVTM and ANQGSEA. This CDR3 region has 15 residues. After removal of 4 bases from V and 5 bases from J, the junction contained 7 bases not matched to a gene. The CDR3 spells CSVGTSGGAGETQYF. CDR3 bases: TGCAGCGTTGGAACTAGCGGGGGGGCCGGGGAGACCCAGTACTTC.

The V gene is TRBV27, the J gene TRBJ2-7; TRBD1 matches at 11 bases. In germline, CDR1 is MNHEY, CDR2 SMNVEV (reference sequence). V lost 6 bases to trimming and J lost 2 bases; unmatched junction nucleotides: 3. There are 14 residues in the CDR3. The CDR3 loop reads CASRAGQGAYEQYF. The CDR3 DNA reads TGTGCCAGCAGGGCGGGACAGGGGGCCTACGAGCAGTACTTC.

This CDR3 reads CASSLAGGRETQYF. CDR3 DNA sequence: TGTGCCAGCAGCTTGGCCGGGGGGAGGGAGACCCAGTACTTC. The chain carries TRBV5-4 and TRBJ2-5; TRBD2 aligns across 7 bases. The CDR3 contains 14 residues. V was pared by 0 bases and J by 5 bases, with 4 bases of the junction left unmatched. Germline V CDR1 and CDR2: SGHNT, YYREEE (reference sequence).

This CDR3 reads CASTNNGAYTGELFF. The CDR3 region has the DNA TGTGCCAGCACCAATAATGGAGCGTACACCGGGGAGCTGTTTTTT. The rearrangement joins TRBV2 to TRBJ2-2; D is ambiguous. CDR1 and CDR2 (germline): SNHLY, FYNNEI. This CDR3 is built from 15 residues. Trimming pared 7 bases from V and 3 bases from J, leaving 15 bases between.

V usage is TRBV29-1 and J usage is TRBJ2-5; D is undetermined. The DNA end is more similar to TRBJ2-7, so the J call may be wrong. This CDR3 has 12 residues. CDR1 SQVTM and CDR2 ANQGSEA come from the germline V gene. The DNA for the CDR3 is TGCAGCGCCTCCCCTGGTCAAAGCGAGCAGTACTTC. Protein product: CSASPGQSEQYF.

V is TRBV27 and J is TRBJ2-1; the match to TRBD1 covers 8 bases. Germline CDR1 reads MNHEY; CDR2 reads SMNVEV (reference sequence). The length of the CDR3 is 15 residues. The trim removed 4 bases at V and 8 bases at J, leaving 10 bases unmatched. CDR3 DNA: TGTGCCAGCAGTTCCCGGACAGGGAGAGTGGATGAGCAGTTCTTC. Amino acid sequence: CASSSRTGRVDEQFF.

V and J are TRBV19 and TRBJ2-5; D not certain. The ends were cut back, 4 bases at V and 5 bases at J, with 14 bases in the middle. Germline V CDR1 and CDR2: LNHDA, SQIVND (reference sequence). This CDR3 contains 14 residues. The CDR3 region is CASSTHRVSETQYF. The CDR3 DNA sequence: TGTGCCAGTAGTACCCACCGGGTGTCGGAGACCCAGTACTTC.

The chain uses TRBV4-3 and TRBJ2-5; D perhaps matches TRBD1 (5 bases). Trimming left V 1 base short and J 4 bases short, with 16 bases between. CDR1 is LGHNA and CDR2 is YSLEER in the germline V gene. This CDR3 is 16 amino acids long. CDR3 coding DNA: TGCGCCAGCAGCCAAGCTCGAAGGGGCCAGGGAGAGACCCAGTACTTC. This codes for CASSQARRGQGETQYF.

The count of this clone is one. The junction differs from germline at one of its ends, possibly a read error. The genes are TRBV11-3 and TRBJ2-7, with D possibly being TRBD2 (5 bases). Germline loops: CDR1 SGHNT, CDR2 YENEEA. The CDR3 has 13 amino acids. CDR3 in DNA: TGTGCCAGCAGATTAGGAGAGGGAAGCGAGCAGTACTTC. Amino acids: CASRLGEGSEQYF. The whole variable domain, filled in from reference TRBV11-3 and TRBJ2-7, reads EAGVVQSPRYKIIEKKQPVAFWCNPISGHNTLYWYLQNLGQGPELLIRYENEEAVDDSQLPKDRFSAERLKGVDSTLKIQPAELGDSAVYLCASRLGEGSEQYFGPGTRLTVT.

The V and J genes are TRBV4-3 and TRBJ1-1; 8 bases are a match to TRBD1. The CDR3 contains 17 residues. J lost 3 bases, V lost 0 bases, and 9 bases had no gene match. Germline V gene sequence: CDR1 LGHNA, CDR2 YSLEER. The CDR3: CASSQDYTGGVYTEAFF. DNA of the CDR3: TGCGCCAGCAGCCAAGATTACACAGGGGGAGTTTACACTGAAGCTTTCTTT.